This TCR beta chain was identified in a study of OX40 agonist ivuxolimab in advanced cancers. Broader study findings: Partial responders at 0.1-3.0 mg/kg had among the lowest clonal expansion. In the expanded peripheral T cells, antigen specificity was never determined.

Produced via immunoSEQ multiplex PCR; TCRdb's table is partial and in-frame only. Here the sample spans more than 55,000 clones, about 85% being singletons. Trimming pared 1 base from V and 4 bases from J, leaving 8 bases between. The length of the CDR3 is 14 residues. The germline V gene encodes CDR1 LGHNA and CDR2 YNFKEQ. Concerning this clone itself: Its antigen is not identified.

Sample: CD4+ or CD8+ T cells sorted from blood, taken in a trial of the OX40 agonist ivuxolimab. This TCR derives from an adult with an advanced solid tumor such as melanoma, head and neck, liver or kidney cancer. The V and J genes are TRBV4-2 and TRBJ2-4; D is uncertain. CDR3 region: CASSQVWQKNIQYF. CDR3 nucleotides: TGTGCCAGCAGCCAAGTGTGGCAGAAAAACATTCAGTACTTC.